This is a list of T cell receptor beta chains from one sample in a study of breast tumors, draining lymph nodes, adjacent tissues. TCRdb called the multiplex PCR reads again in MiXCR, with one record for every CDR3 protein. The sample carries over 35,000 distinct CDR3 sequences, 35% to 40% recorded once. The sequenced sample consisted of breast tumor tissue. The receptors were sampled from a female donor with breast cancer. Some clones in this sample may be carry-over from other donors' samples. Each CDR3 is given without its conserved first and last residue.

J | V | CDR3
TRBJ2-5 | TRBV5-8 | ASRGQGETQY
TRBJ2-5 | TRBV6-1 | ASSEVAGLETQY
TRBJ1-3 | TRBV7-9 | ASSLGLEPRNTIY
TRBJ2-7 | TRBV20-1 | SARGLAGVTLSSYEQY
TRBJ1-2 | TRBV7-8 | ASSLGLLGAYGYT
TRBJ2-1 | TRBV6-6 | ASSPGQVSAQF
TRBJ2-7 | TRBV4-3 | ASSRDRVTYEQY
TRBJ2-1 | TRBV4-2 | ASSQVGQGSYNEQF
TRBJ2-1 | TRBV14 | ASSHPSGKEQF
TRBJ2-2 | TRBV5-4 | ASSSSGASIGELF
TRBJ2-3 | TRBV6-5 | ASRKSAGLGNTQY
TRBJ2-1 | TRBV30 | AWNPGTRGYEQF
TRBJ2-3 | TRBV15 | ATSQRWDTQY
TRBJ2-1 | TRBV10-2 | ASSKGPSYNEQF
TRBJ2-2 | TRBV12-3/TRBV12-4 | ASARASGTGELF
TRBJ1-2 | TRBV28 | ASNPFGRGYT
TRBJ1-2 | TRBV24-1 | ATSDPQDRGRFNGYT
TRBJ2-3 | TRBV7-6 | ASSPSGSTTDTQY
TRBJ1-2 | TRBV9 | ASSGGSGYT
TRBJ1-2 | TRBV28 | ASEFPAGVGYGYT
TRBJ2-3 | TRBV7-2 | ASSNTDTQY
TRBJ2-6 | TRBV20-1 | SASLSGANVLT
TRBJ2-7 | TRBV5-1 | ASSITSGPSYEQY
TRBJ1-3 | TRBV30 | AWSVQAAIY
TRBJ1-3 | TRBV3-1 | ASSQDAGLGNTIY
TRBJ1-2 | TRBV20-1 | SARQGAGYGYA
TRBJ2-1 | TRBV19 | ACRGGSGKAYNEQF
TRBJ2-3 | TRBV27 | ASSGRQPPDTQY
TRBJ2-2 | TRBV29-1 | SVAVGGAGELF
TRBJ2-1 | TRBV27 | ASSLRASGKNEQF
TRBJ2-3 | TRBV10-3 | AISESAGGPRTDTQY
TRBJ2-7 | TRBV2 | ASSGMLASGSYEQY
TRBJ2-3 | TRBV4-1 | ASSPRTGTGTSGKDTQY
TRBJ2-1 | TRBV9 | ASSVGASVSSYNEQF
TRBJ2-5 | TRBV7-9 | ASSLVGQETQY
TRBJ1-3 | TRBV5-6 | ASTKTGGSGNTIY
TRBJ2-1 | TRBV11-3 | ASSVQGLAGFNEQF
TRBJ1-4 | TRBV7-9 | ASSSGGRTTNEKLF
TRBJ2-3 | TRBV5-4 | ASSPTSGRAVDTQY
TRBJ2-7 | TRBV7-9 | ASGRSNEQY
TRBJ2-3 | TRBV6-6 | ASSYKLAASTDTQY
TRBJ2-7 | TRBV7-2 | ASSLGGRSTYEQY
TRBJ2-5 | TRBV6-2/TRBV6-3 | ASSSRDREETQY
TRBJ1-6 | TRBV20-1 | SARDTSSYNSPLH
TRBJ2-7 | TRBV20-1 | SARENRDHSYEQY
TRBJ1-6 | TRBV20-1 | SASFLGDGDSPLH
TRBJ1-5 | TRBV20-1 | SAMEGSNQPQH
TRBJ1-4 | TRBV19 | ASSPRVGEKLF
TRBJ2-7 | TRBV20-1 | SAETGRTHSYEQY
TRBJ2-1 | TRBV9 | ASSVASGRFWNEQF
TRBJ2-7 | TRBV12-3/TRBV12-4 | ASSPPLGLAGAREQY
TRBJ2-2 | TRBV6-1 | ASSVLQGAGTGELF
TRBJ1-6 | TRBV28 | ASRDNDNSPLH
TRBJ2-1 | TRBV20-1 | SASIGGGANNEQF
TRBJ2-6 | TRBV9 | ASSFELSGANVLT
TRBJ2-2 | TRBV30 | AWRPSRDRNTGELF
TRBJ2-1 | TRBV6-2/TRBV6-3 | ASRELARNEQF
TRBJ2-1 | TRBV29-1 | SVLGQGTYNEQF
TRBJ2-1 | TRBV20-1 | SARISSGGYNVNEQF
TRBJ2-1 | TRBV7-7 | ASSLGQGDYNEQF